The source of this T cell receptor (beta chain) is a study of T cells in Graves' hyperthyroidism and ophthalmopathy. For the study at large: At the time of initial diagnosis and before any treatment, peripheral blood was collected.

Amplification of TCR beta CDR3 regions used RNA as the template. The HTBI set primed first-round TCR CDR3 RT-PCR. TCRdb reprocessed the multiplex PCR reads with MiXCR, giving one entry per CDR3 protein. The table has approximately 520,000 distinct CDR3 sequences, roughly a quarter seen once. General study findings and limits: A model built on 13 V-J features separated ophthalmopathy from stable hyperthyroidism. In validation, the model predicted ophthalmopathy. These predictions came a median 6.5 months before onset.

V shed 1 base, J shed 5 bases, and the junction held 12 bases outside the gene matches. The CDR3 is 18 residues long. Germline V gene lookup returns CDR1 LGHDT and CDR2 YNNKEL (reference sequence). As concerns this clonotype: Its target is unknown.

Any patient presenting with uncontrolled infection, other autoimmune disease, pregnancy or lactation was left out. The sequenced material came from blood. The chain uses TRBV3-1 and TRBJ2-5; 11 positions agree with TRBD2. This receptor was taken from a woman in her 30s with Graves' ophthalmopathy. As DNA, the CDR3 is TGTGCCAGCAGCCAAGTGTTAGCGGGGGGGCTTTTTGACGAGACCCAGTACTTC. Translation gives CASSQVLAGGLFDETQYF.